Below, 30 T cell receptor beta chains from the same sample are listed, as sequenced in a study of shared clonotypes between healthy human individuals. Libraries were prepared by immunoSEQ multiplex PCR; TCRdb keeps only in-frame clonotypes and omits some of them. The sample includes 600,000 or so clones, approximately 95% of them seen just once. Terminally differentiated effector memory CD45RA+ cells were left out of the naive CD8 fraction, which was CD45RO-negative and positively selected for CCR7. Sequenced sample: naive CD8+ T cells sorted from blood. These receptors all come from a woman aged 25 to 39 in good health.

Comments on this clone: Sequence at one end of the junction differs from germline and may be a read error. In DNA form, the CDR3 reads TGTGCCAGCTCTACTTACGGCACTGAAGTTTTCTTT. It yields the protein CASSTYGTEVFF. The genes are TRBV18 and TRBJ1-1, with D hard to call. This CDR3 is built from 12 residues. Germline CDR1 and CDR2: KGHSH and LQKENI.

The chain combines TRBV9 with TRBJ2-2; unclear D gene. The CDR3 covers 16 residues. V was shortened by 4 bases and J by 1 base, with 14 bases between the two germline ends. Germline V gene sequence: CDR1 SGDLS, CDR2 YYNGEE. CDR3 region: CASSSRSQRNTGELFF. In DNA form, the CDR3 reads TGTGCCAGCAGCTCGCGCAGCCAGCGGAACACCGGGGAGCTGTTTTTT.

V gene TRBV28 combines with J gene TRBJ2-7, with 8 bases aligning to TRBD2. This CDR3 contains 15 residues. CDR1 and CDR2 (germline): MDHEN, SYDVKM. V shed 5 bases and J 1 base; nucleotides not matched to a gene: 7. CDR3 nucleotide sequence: TGTGCCAGCAGTCCCACTCCGGGAGGGTCCTACGAGCAGTACTTC. This codes for CASSPTPGGSYEQYF.

The chain carries TRBV2 and TRBJ2-5; 10 bases line up with TRBD2. V was clipped by 7 bases and J by 4 bases; unmatched bases: 21. Looked up from germline, CDR1 is SNHLY and CDR2 is FYNNEI. This CDR3 has 19 residues. Written as DNA, the CDR3 is TGTGCCAGCATTACAGAGGAACCGGGACTAGCGACACACGCAGAGACCCAGTACTTC. Translating gives CASITEEPGLATHAETQYF.

The chain employs TRBV6-1 and TRBJ2-7; weak D call: TRBD1 (6 bases). Trimming cost V 1 base and J 5 bases, with 6 bases left between them. Germline values: CDR1 MNHNS, CDR2 SASEGT. This CDR3 region has 12 residues. The CDR3 region is CASSEGTDEQYF. The CDR3 DNA follows: TGTGCCAGCAGTGAAGGGACAGACGAGCAGTACTTC.

This clone was observed once. The same CDR3 is also encoded by other DNA sequences in this sample. The chain combines TRBV19 with TRBJ2-7, with no clear D. The V gene's germline CDR1 is LNHDA and CDR2 SQIVND (reference sequence). The CDR3 loop spans 10 amino acids. V was pared by 8 bases and J by 3 bases, with 5 bases between. CDR3 loop: CASGDYEQYF. DNA of the CDR3: TGTGCCAGTGGGGACTACGAGCAGTACTTC.

The V gene is TRBV27, the J gene TRBJ1-6; D may be TRBD1 (5 bases). The CDR3 extends over 13 amino acids. Trimming removed 3 bases at V and 8 bases at J, with 8 bases between. Germline-derived CDR1 and CDR2 are MNHEY and SMNVEV (reference sequence). The CDR3 region is CASSFRGDSPLHF. For the CDR3, the DNA is TGTGCCAGCAGTTTCCGGGGGGATTCACCCCTCCACTTT.

The chain has TRBV6-5 and TRBJ2-2; no reliable D call. V was pared by 5 bases and J by 6 bases, with 13 bases between. Looked up from germline, CDR1 is MNHEY and CDR2 is SVGAGI. This CDR3 is 14 amino acids long. Here the CDR3 reads CASSQDVVAGELFF. CDR3 DNA sequence: TGTGCCAGCAGTCAGGATGTTGTGGCCGGGGAGCTGTTTTTT.

The CDR3 nucleotides are TGTGCCAGCAGGCACAGGGGGACTGAAGCTTTCTTT. This codes for CASRHRGTEAFF. J is TRBJ1-1 and V is TRBV27; TRBD1 aligns across 8 bases. V dropped 6 bases and J dropped 5; count of bases not matched to a gene: 2. The germline V gene encodes CDR1 MNHEY and CDR2 SMNVEV (reference sequence). CDR3 length equals 12 residues.

V and J are TRBV28 and TRBJ1-2; TRBD1 aligns across 8 bases. This CDR3 spans 16 amino acids. Germline CDR1 MDHEN, CDR2 SYDVKM. V lost 3 bases and J lost 5; bases outside the gene matches: 11. The CDR3 coding sequence is TGTGCCAGCAGTTTTAATGACAGGGGCCCGCATTATGGCTACACCTTC. Amino acids: CASSFNDRGPHYGYTF.

The chain employs TRBV28 and TRBJ2-7, with 8 bases lining up with TRBD2. Trimming took 5 bases from V and 1 from J; bases not matched to a gene: 7. Germline values: CDR1 MDHEN, CDR2 SYDVKM. This CDR3 is built from 15 residues. As DNA, the CDR3 is TGTGCCAGCAGTGCACAGCGGGAGTGGTCCTACGAGCAGTACTTC. Translated: CASSAQREWSYEQYF.

The chain uses TRBV28 and TRBJ2-5; the D call may be TRBD1 or TRBD2 (6 bases each). V lost 4 bases and J 6 bases, leaving 15 bases between the germline ends. From germline, CDR1 is MDHEN and CDR2 SYDVKM. This CDR3 is built from 14 residues. The CDR3 DNA reads as TGTGCCAGCAGTTGGGGGGCGGCGAGGCAGACCCAGTACTTC. Encoded protein: CASSWGAARQTQYF. Full variable domain (missing parts from reference TRBV28 and TRBJ2-5): DVKVTQSSRYLVKRTGEKVFLECVQDMDHENMFWYRQDPGLGLRLIYFSYDVKMKEKGDIPEGYSVSREKKERFSLILESASTNQTSMYLCASSWGAARQTQYFGPGTRLLVL.

The gene calls are TRBV7-9 and TRBJ2-1; D gene unclear. In germline, CDR1 is SEHNR, CDR2 FQNEAQ (reference sequence). V was clipped by 0 bases and J by 8 bases, with 5 bases between them. The CDR3 sequence is 12 residues long. CDR3 in amino acids: CASSLARDEQFF. DNA of the CDR3: TGTGCCAGCAGCTTAGCGCGAGATGAGCAGTTCTTC.

The chain is built from TRBV2 and TRBJ1-1; D uncertain. V dropped 8 bases and J dropped 7 bases, with 11 bases sitting between them. The CDR3 contains 11 residues. Germline assignment: CDR1 SNHLY and CDR2 FYNNEI. As DNA, the CDR3 is TGTGCCAGCTCCGTCACTGTTGAAGCTTTCTTT. Its protein product is CASSVTVEAFF. Full variable domain (outside the CDR3, taken from reference TRBV2 and TRBJ1-1): EPEVTQTPSHQVTQMGQEVILRCVPISNHLYFYWYRQILGQKVEFLVSFYNNEISEKSEIFDDQFSVERPDGSNFTLKIRSTKLEDSAMYFCASSVTVEAFFGQGTRLTVV.

This chain links TRBV27 with TRBJ2-5, with TRBD1 matching 7 bases. Trimming cost V 5 bases and J 1 base; bases outside gene matches: 7. The germline gives CDR1 MNHEY, CDR2 SMNVEV (reference sequence). The CDR3 covers 15 residues. CDR3 sequence (DNA): TGTGCCAGCAGTACGTTGACAGGGCCCCAAGAGACCCAGTACTTC. Protein sequence: CASSTLTGPQETQYF.

V is TRBV25-1 and J is TRBJ2-1; TRBD1 aligns across 7 bases. J was trimmed by 3 bases and V by 3 bases; bases with no gene match: 8. The CDR3 length is 16 residues. From germline, CDR1 is MGHDK and CDR2 SYGVNS. The CDR3 DNA follows: TGTGCCAGCAGTGACGGGCGGACAGGAAGCTACAATGAGCAGTTCTTC. Translated, it gives CASSDGRTGSYNEQFF.

The chain combines TRBV14 with TRBJ2-3, with 10 bases identical to TRBD2. V lost 2 bases and J lost 4; bases outside the gene matches: 9. Germline lookup yields CDR1 SGHDN and CDR2 FVKESK. CDR3 length: 17 amino acids. The CDR3 spells CASSQPFGLAESDTQYF. The DNA of the CDR3 is TGTGCCAGCAGCCAACCATTTGGACTAGCGGAGTCAGATACGCAGTATTTT.

The rearrangement uses TRBV30 and TRBJ2-7, with D tentatively TRBD1 (6 bases). Per germline, CDR1 GTSNPN and CDR2 SVGIG (reference sequence). Deletions cut 0 bases from V and 4 bases from J, with 19 bases between. CDR3 length: 16 residues. CDR3 region: CAWSVGIGGKEYEQYF. The CDR3 DNA reads TGTGCCTGGAGTGTGGGAATAGGGGGAAAGGAGTACGAGCAGTACTTC.

The chain carries TRBV9 and TRBJ2-7; unclear D gene. The CDR3 has 15 amino acids. CDR1 and CDR2 from the germline V gene are SGDLS and YYNGEE. The V end lost 3 bases, the J end lost 5 bases, and 18 bases lay between the germline ends. CDR3 residues: CASSEGLTAPNEQYF. The CDR3 nucleotides are TGTGCCAGCAGCGAGGGCTTAACGGCCCCTAACGAGCAGTACTTC.

V gene TRBV19 combines with J gene TRBJ2-1; D is unresolved. V lost 3 bases and J lost 5, with 8 bases in between. CDR3 length: 13 amino acids. The V gene's germline CDR1 is LNHDA and CDR2 SQIVND (reference sequence). CDR3 amino acids: CASSIMENNEQFF. The CDR3 DNA sequence: TGTGCCAGTAGTATTATGGAGAACAATGAGCAGTTCTTC.

This chain joins TRBV9 and TRBJ2-5; 7 nucleotides align to TRBD1. The CDR3 totals 14 residues. The V segment lost 4 bases and the J segment 3 bases; nucleotides outside the gene matches: 6. CDR1 is SGDLS, CDR2 YYNGEE, per germline. The chain's CDR3 is CASSSGQLEETQYF. The CDR3 coding sequence is TGTGCCAGCAGCTCGGGACAGTTAGAAGAGACCCAGTACTTC. The entire variable domain, with the rest obtained from reference TRBV9 and TRBJ2-5, is as follows: DSGVTQTPKHLITATGQRVTLRCSPRSGDLSVYWYQQSLDQGLQFLIQYYNGEERAKGNILERFSAQQFPDLHSELNLSSLELGDSALYFCASSSGQLEETQYFGPGTRLLVL.

Concerning this clone itself: Other nucleotide sequences in the sample specify the same CDR3. The genes are TRBV27 and TRBJ1-1; D may be TRBD1 (6 bases). The length of the CDR3 is 14 residues. Germline CDR1 MNHEY, CDR2 SMNVEV (reference sequence). V was pared by 3 bases and J by 0 bases, with 8 bases between. In DNA, the CDR3 is TGTGCCAGCAGTTTTCAGGGGATGAACACTGAAGCTTTCTTT. Protein product: CASSFQGMNTEAFF.

The chain joins TRBV4-1 to TRBJ2-2; 11 nucleotides align to TRBD2. V was pared by 2 bases and J by 5 bases, with 4 bases of the junction left unmatched. The length of the CDR3 is 16 residues. The germline CDR1 and CDR2 sequences are MGHRA and YSYEKL. The CDR3 DNA reads TGCGCCAGCAGCCAACTAGCGGGAGGAGGAACCGGGGAGCTGTTTTTT. Protein product: CASSQLAGGGTGELFF.

The CDR3 sequence: CASSQDKGDVEQYF. In nucleotides, the CDR3 is TGTGCCAGCAGCCAAGACAAAGGGGATGTCGAGCAGTACTTC. The chain recombines TRBV14 with TRBJ2-5; D is possibly TRBD1 (5 bases). Matching the DNA end better, TRBJ2-7 makes the J call doubtful. Germline values: CDR1 SGHDN, CDR2 FVKESK. CDR3 length: 14 residues.

A word on this clone: This sample also contains other DNA sequences that code for the same CDR3. The genes are TRBV5-1 and TRBJ2-7; D gene uncertain. V lost 0 bases and J lost 2, with 3 bases in between. The germline V gene encodes CDR1 SGHRS and CDR2 YFSETQ. The CDR3 length is 12 residues. CDR3 sequence (DNA): TGCGCCAGCAGCTTGGTGCCCTACGAGCAGTACTTC. This sequence encodes CASSLVPYEQYF.

This chain joins TRBV28 and TRBJ2-7; unclear D gene. V gave up 5 bases and J gave up 3 bases, with 11 bases separating them. CDR1 MDHEN and CDR2 SYDVKM come from the germline V gene. There are 13 residues in the CDR3. CDR3 sequence: CASSPTLRYEQYF. Here the CDR3 DNA reads TGTGCCAGCAGTCCGACGCTTCGCTACGAGCAGTACTTC.

V usage is TRBV7-2 and J usage is TRBJ2-1, with 11 bases that match TRBD2. Germline CDR1 reads SGHTA; CDR2 reads FQGNSA. V gave up 4 bases and J gave up 13 bases; unmatched junction bases: 18. The CDR3 contains 17 residues. The CDR3 reads CASSSILAGVNTMRQFF. CDR3 DNA sequence: TGTGCCAGCAGCTCGATACTAGCGGGAGTGAATACAATGAGACAGTTCTTC.

J is TRBJ1-5 and V is TRBV29-1; D ambiguous. The V end lost 4 bases, the J end lost 4 bases, and 14 bases lay between the germline ends. Looked up from germline, CDR1 is SQVTM and CDR2 is ANQGSEA. The length of the CDR3 is 14 residues. The CDR3 coding sequence is TGCAGCGTTGCACTAACGAACGGAAATCAGCCCCAGCATTTT. Translating it yields CSVALTNGNQPQHF.

The chain carries TRBV2 and TRBJ2-7, with 7 bases fitting TRBD1. Trimming cost V 1 base and J 4 bases; bases outside gene matches: 16. Germline CDR1 and CDR2: SNHLY and FYNNEI. There are 18 residues in the CDR3. This CDR3 is CASSEEGQKNGREYEQYF. CDR3 in DNA: TGTGCCAGCAGTGAAGAGGGACAGAAGAACGGAAGGGAATACGAGCAGTACTTC.

V is TRBV27 and J is TRBJ1-2; tentative D call: TRBD1 (5 bases). In germline, CDR1 is MNHEY, CDR2 SMNVEV (reference sequence). V was clipped by 8 bases and J by 4 bases, with 8 bases between them. The CDR3 has 11 residues. The CDR3 spells CASWGVYGYTF. The DNA for the CDR3 is TGTGCCAGCTGGGGGGTCTATGGCTACACCTTC.